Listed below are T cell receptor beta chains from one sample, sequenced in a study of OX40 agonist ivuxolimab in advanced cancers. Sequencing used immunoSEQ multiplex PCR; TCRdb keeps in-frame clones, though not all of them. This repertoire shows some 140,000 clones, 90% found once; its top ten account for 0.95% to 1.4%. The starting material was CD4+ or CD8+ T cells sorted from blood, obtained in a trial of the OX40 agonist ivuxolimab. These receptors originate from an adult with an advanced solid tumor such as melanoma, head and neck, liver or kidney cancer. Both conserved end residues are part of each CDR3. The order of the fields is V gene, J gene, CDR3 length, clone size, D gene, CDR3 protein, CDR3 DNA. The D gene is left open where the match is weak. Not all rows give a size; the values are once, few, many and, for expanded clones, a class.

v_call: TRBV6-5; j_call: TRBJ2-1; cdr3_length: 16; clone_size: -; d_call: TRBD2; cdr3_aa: CASSYSSLAGASEQFF; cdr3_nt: TGTGCCAGCAGTTACTCAAGTCTAGCGGGAGCCTCTGAGCAGTTCTTC
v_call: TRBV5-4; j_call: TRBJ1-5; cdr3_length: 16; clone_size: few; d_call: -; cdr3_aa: CASSNRDSGGNQPQHF; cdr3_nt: TGTGCCAGCAGTAATCGGGATTCCGGGGGCAATCAGCCCCAGCATTTT
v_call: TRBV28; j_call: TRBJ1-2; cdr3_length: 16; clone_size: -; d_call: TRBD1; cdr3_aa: CASSPWTGSSTGGYTF; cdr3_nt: TGTGCCAGCAGTCCCTGGACAGGATCTAGCACGGGTGGCTACACCTTC
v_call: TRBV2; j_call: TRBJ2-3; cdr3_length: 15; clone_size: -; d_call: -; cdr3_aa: CASSERTASTDTQYF; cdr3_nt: TGTGCCAGCAGTGAGCGGACAGCTAGCACAGATACGCAGTATTTT
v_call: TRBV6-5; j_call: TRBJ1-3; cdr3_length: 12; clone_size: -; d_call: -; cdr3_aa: CASIGASDTIYF; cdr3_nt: TGTGCCAGCATAGGGGCTTCGGACACCATATATTTT
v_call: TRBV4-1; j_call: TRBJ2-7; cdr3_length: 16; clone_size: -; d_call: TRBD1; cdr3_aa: CASSQEGTGLYYEQYF; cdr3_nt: TGCGCCAGCAGCCAAGAAGGGACAGGGTTGTACTACGAGCAGTACTTC
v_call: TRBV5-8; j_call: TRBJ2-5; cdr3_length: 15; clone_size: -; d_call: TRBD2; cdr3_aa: CASSAAGTSGRQSHF; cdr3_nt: TGTGCCAGCAGCGCGGCCGGGACTAGCGGGAGGCAATCTCACTTC
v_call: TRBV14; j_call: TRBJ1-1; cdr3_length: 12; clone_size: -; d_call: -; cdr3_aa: CASSQDAGIAFF; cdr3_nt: TGTGCCAGCAGCCAAGATGCGGGAATAGCTTTCTTT
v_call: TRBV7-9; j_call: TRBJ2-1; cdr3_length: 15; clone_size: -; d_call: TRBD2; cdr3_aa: CASSSTSGRIGEQFF; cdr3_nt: TGTGCCAGCAGCTCGACTAGCGGGAGAATTGGTGAGCAGTTCTTC
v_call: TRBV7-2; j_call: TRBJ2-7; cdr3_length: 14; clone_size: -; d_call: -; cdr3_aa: CASTSSRSSYEQYF; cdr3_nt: TGTGCCAGCACCTCTAGCCGCAGCTCCTACGAGCAGTACTTC
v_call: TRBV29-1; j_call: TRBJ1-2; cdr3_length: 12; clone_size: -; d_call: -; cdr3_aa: CSVSPRTHGYTF; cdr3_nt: TGCAGCGTTTCGCCCCGGACCCATGGCTACACCTTC
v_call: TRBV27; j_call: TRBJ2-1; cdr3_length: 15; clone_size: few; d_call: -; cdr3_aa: CASSFGKTPYNEQFF; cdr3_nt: TGTGCCAGCAGTTTTGGCAAGACCCCCTACAATGAGCAGTTCTTC
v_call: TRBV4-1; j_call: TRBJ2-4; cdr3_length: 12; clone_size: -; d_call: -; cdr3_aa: CASSQGADIQYF; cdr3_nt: TGCGCCAGCAGCCAAGGGGCGGACATTCAGTACTTC
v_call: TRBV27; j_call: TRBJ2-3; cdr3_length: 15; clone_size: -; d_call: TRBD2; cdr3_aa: CASSSGGWSTDTQYF; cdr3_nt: TGTGCCAGCAGTTCGGGGGGGTGGAGCACAGATACGCAGTATTTT
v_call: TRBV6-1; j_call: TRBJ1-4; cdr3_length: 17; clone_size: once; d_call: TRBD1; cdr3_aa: CASSVIVPGQPNEKLFF; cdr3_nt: TGTGCCAGCAGTGTTATTGTACCGGGACAGCCTAATGAAAAACTGTTTTTT
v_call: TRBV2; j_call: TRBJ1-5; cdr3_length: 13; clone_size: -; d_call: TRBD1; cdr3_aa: CASRVRGDQPQHF; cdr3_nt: TGTGCCAGCAGGGTCAGGGGGGATCAGCCCCAGCATTTT
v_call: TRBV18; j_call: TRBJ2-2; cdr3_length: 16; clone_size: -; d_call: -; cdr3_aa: CASSPRAVSNTGELFF; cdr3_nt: TGTGCCAGCTCACCACGTGCGGTTTCGAACACCGGGGAGCTGTTTTTT
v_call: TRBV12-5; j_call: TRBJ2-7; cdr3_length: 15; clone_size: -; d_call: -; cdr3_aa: CASGLVPGARDEQYF; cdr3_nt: TGTGCTAGTGGTTTGGTCCCGGGGGCGAGAGACGAGCAGTACTTC
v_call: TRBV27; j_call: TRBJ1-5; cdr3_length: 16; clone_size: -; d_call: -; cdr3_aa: CASSPLSDSSNQPQHF; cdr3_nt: TGTGCCAGCAGTCCCTTATCGGACAGTAGCAATCAGCCCCAGCATTTT
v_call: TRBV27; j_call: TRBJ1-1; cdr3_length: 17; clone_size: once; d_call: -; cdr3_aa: CASSLGVQGRLLTEAFF; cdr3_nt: TGTGCCAGCAGTTTGGGGGTCCAGGGGCGGCTTCTCACTGAAGCTTTCTTT
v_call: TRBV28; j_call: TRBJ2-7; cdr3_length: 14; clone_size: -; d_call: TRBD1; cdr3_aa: CASSDGQGYYEQYF; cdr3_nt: TGTGCCAGCAGTGACGGACAGGGGTACTACGAGCAGTACTTC
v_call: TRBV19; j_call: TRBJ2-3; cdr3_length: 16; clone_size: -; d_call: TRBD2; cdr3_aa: CASSKRGAGHTDTQYF; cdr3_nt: TGTGCCAGTAGTAAACGTGGAGCGGGGCACACAGATACGCAGTATTTT
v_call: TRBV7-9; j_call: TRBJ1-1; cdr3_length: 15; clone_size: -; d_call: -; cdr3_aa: CASSLYQGLNTEAFF; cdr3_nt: TGTGCCAGCAGCTTATATCAAGGTTTGAACACTGAAGCTTTCTTT
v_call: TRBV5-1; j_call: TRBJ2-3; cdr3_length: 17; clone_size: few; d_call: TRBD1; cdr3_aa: CASSLAVDRGLKDTQYF; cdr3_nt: TGCGCCAGCAGCTTGGCCGTCGACAGGGGGCTCAAAGATACGCAGTATTTT
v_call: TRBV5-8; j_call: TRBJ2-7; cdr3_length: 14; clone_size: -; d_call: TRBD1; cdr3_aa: CASSRGQVIYEQYF; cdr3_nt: TGTGCCAGCAGCCGAGGACAGGTGATCTACGAGCAGTACTTC
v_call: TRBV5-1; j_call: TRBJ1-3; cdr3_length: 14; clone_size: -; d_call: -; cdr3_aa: CASSLSPQAHTIYF; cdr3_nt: TGCGCCAGCAGCTTGTCTCCCCAGGCGCACACCATATATTTT
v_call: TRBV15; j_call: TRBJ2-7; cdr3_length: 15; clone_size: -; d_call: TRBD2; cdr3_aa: CATSKRTSGYYEQYF; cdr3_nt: TGTGCCACCAGCAAAAGGACTAGCGGGTACTACGAGCAGTACTTC
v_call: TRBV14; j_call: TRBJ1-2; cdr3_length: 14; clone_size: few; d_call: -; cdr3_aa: CASSGPGTQYGYTF; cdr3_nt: TGTGCCAGCAGCGGACCCGGGACACAATATGGCTACACCTTC
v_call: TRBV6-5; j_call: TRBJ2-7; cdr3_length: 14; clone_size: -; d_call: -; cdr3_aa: CASSRLGSSYEQYF; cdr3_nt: TGTGCCAGCAGTCGCCTCGGGAGCTCCTACGAGCAGTACTTC
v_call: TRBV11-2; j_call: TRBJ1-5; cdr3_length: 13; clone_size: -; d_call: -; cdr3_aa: CASSLTNNQPQHF; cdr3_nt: TGTGCCAGCAGCTTGACTAACAATCAGCCCCAGCATTTT
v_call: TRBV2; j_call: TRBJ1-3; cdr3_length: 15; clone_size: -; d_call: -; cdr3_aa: CASILEQGAGNTIYF; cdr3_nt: TGTGCCAGCATTCTAGAGCAGGGAGCTGGAAACACCATATATTTT
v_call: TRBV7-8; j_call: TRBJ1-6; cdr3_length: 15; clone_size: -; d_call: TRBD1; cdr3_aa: CASSLAAGGNSPLHF; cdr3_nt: TGTGCCAGCAGCTTAGCGGCAGGGGGGAATTCACCCCTCCACTTT
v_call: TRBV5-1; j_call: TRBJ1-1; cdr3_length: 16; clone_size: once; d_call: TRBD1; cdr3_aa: CASSPDRGTWDTEAFF; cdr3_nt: TGCGCCAGCAGCCCCGACAGGGGGACTTGGGACACTGAAGCTTTCTTT
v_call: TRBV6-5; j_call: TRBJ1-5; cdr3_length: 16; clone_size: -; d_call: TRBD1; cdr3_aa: CASSYSKGTVNQPQHF; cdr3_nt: TGTGCCAGCAGTTACTCGAAGGGGACAGTTAATCAGCCCCAGCATTTT
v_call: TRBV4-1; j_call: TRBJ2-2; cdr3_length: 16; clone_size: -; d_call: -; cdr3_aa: CASSQERRSDTGELFF; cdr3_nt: TGCGCCAGCAGCCAAGAAAGGAGATCCGACACCGGGGAGCTGTTTTTT
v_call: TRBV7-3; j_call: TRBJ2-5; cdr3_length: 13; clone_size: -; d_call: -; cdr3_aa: CASSTKSTQTQYF; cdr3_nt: TGTGCCAGCAGCACTAAATCCACACAGACCCAGTACTTC
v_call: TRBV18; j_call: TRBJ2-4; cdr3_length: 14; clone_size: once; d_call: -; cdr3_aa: CASSPWESKNIQYF; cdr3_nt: TGTGCCAGCTCACCATGGGAGTCCAAAAACATTCAGTACTTC
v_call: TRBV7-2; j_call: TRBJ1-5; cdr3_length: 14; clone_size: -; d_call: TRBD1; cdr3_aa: CASSLGQGLQPQHF; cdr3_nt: TGTGCCAGCAGCTTGGGACAGGGCCTCCAGCCCCAGCATTTT
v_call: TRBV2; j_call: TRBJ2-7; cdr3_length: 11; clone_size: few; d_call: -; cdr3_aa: CASRVSYEQYF; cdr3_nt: TGTGCCAGCAGGGTGTCCTACGAGCAGTACTTC
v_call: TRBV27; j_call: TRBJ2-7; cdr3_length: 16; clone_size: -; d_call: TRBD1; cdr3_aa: CASSHPGTGVPYEQYF; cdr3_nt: TGTGCCAGCAGTCATCCCGGGACAGGGGTACCCTACGAGCAGTACTTC
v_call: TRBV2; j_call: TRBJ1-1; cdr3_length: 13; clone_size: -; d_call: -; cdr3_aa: CATRGQVSTEAFF; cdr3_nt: TGTGCCACCCGCGGGCAGGTGAGCACTGAAGCTTTCTTT
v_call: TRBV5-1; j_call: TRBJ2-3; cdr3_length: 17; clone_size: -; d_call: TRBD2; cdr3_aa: CASSLAFLTSGGDTQYF; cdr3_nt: TGCGCCAGCAGCTTGGCTTTTTTGACTAGCGGCGGAGATACGCAGTATTTT
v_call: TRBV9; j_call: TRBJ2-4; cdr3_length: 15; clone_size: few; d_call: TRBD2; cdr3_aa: CASSGAGTKKNIQYF; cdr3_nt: TGTGCCAGCAGCGGAGCCGGGACTAAAAAAAACATTCAGTACTTC
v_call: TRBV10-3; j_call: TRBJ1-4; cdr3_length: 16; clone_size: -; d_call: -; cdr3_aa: CATQGGGPATNEKLFF; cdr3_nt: TGTGCCACCCAAGGGGGAGGGCCCGCAACTAATGAAAAACTGTTTTTT
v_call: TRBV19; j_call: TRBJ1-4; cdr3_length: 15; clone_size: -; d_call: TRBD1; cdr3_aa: CASRDRGRTNEKLFF; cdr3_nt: TGTGCCAGTAGGGACAGGGGGCGGACTAATGAAAAACTGTTTTTT
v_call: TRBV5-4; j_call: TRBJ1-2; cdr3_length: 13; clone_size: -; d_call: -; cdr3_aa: CASSSGHTYGYTF; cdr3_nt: TGTGCCAGCAGCTCTGGACATACCTATGGCTACACCTTC
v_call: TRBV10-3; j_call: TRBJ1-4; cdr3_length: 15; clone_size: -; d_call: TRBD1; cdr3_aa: CAISESGTGNEKLFF; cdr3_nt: TGTGCCATCAGTGAGTCCGGGACAGGAAATGAAAAACTGTTTTTT
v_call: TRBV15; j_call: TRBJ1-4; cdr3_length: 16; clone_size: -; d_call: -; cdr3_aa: CATSRGSGTGGEKLFF; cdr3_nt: TGTGCCACCAGCAGAGGCTCCGGGACGGGGGGGGAAAAACTGTTTTTT
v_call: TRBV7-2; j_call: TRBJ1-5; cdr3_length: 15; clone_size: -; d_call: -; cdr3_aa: CASRAAGGSNQPQHF; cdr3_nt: TGTGCCAGCAGAGCGGCCGGGGGTAGCAATCAGCCCCAGCATTTT
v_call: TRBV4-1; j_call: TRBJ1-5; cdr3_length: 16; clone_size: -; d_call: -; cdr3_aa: CASSPTGSGANQPQHF; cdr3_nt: TGCGCCAGCAGCCCCACCGGATCTGGGGCCAATCAGCCCCAGCATTTT
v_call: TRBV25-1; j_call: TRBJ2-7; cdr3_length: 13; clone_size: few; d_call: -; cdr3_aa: CASSDRLPYEQYF; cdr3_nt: TGTGCCAGCAGTGACAGGCTTCCCTACGAGCAGTACTTC
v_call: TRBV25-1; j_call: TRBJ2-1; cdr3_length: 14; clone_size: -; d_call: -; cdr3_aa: CASSGSSGNNEQFF; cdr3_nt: TGTGCCAGCAGTGGGAGTAGCGGTAACAATGAGCAGTTCTTC
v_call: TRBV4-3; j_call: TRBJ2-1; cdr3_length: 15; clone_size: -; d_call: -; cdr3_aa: CASSQTESSYNEQFF; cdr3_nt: TGCGCCAGCAGCCAGACAGAGAGCTCCTACAATGAGCAGTTCTTC
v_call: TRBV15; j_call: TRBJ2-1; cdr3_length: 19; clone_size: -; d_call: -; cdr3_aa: CATSRDLRWETGLYNEQFF; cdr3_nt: TGTGCCACCAGCAGAGATTTAAGGTGGGAAACAGGGCTTTACAATGAGCAGTTCTTC
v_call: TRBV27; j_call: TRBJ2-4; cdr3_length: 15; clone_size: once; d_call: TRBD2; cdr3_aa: CASSLSPGTNSIQYF; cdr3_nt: TGTGCCAGCAGTTTATCCCCCGGGACTAATAGCATTCAGTACTTC
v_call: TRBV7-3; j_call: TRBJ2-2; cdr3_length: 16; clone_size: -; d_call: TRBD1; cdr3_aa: CASSPRPTGRTGELFF; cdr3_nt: TGTGCCAGCAGCCCGCGGCCGACAGGGCGCACCGGGGAGCTGTTTTTT
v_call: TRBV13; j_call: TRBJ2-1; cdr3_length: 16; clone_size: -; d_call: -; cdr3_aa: CASSSSPQGRWNEQFF; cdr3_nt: -
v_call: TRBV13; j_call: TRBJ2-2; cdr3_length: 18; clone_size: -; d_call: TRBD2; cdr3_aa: CASSDVGTSGRKAGELFF; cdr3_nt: TGTGCCAGCAGCGACGTAGGAACTAGCGGGAGGAAGGCCGGGGAGCTGTTTTTT
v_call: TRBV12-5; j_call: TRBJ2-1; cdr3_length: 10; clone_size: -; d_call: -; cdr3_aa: CASGLDEQFF; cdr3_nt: TGTGCTAGTGGTTTGGATGAGCAGTTCTTC